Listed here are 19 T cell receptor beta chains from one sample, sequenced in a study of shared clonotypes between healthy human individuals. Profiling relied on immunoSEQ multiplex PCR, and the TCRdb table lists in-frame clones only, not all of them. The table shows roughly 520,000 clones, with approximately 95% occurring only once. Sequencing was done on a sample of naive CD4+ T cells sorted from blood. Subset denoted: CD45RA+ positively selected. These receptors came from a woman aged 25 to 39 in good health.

Written as DNA, the CDR3 is TGTGCCAGCTCACCACCGGATCGGGACACTGAAGCTTTCTTT. It specifies CASSPPDRDTEAFF. The chain joins TRBV18 to TRBJ1-1; D gene unclear. The CDR3 sequence is 14 residues long. V lost 0 bases to trimming and J lost 3 bases, with 8 bases between them. Germline V lookup: CDR1 KGHSH, CDR2 LQKENI.

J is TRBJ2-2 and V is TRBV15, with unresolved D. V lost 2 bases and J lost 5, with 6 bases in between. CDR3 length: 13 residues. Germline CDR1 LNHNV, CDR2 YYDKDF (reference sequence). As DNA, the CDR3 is TGTGCCACCAGCAGAATGGAAACCGGGGAGCTGTTTTTT. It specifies CATSRMETGELFF. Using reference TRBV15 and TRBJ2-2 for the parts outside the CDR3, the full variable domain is DAMVIQNPRYQVTQFGKPVTLSCSQTLNHNVMYWYQQKSSQAPKLLFHYYDKDFNNEADTPDNFQSRRPNTSFCFLDIRSPGLGDTAMYLCATSRMETGELFFGEGSRLTVL.

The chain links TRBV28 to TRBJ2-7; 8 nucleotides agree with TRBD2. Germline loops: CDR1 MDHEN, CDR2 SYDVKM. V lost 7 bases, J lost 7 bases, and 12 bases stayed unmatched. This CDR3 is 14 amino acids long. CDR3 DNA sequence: TGTGCCAGCATAACCCCCAGCGGGAGATCTGAGCAGTACTTC. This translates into CASITPSGRSEQYF. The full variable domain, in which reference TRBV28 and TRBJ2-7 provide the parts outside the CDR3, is DVKVTQSSRYLVKRTGEKVFLECVQDMDHENMFWYRQDPGLGLRLIYFSYDVKMKEKGDIPEGYSVSREKKERFSLILESASTNQTSMYLCASITPSGRSEQYFGPGTRLTVT.

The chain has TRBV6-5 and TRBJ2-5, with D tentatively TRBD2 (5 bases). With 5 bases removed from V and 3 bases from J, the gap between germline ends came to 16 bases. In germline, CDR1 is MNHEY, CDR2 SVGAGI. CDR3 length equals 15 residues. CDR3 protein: CASSPWGSEEETQYF. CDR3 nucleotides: TGTGCCAGCAGTCCCTGGGGTAGCGAAGAAGAGACCCAGTACTTC.

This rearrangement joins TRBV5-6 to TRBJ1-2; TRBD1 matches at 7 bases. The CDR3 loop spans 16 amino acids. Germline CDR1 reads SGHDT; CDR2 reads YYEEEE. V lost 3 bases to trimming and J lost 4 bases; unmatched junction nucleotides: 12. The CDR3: CASSSARRTGSYGYTF. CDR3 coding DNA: TGTGCCAGCAGCTCAGCCCGAAGGACAGGAAGCTATGGCTACACCTTC.

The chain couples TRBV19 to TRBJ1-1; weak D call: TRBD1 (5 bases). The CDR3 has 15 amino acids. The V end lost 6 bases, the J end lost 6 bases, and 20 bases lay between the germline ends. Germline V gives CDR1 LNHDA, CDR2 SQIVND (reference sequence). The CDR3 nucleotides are TGTGCCAGTAGCCCGGACGGGACCCTAAGGGCTGAAGCTTTCTTT. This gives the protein CASSPDGTLRAEAFF.

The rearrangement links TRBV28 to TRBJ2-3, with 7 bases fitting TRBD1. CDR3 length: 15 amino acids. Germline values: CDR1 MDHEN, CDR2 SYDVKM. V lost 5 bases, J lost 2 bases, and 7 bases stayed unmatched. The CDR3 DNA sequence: TGTGCCAGCAGTGGAGGACAGGCGTACACAGATACGCAGTATTTT. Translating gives CASSGGQAYTDTQYF. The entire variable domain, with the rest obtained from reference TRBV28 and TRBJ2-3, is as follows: DVKVTQSSRYLVKRTGEKVFLECVQDMDHENMFWYRQDPGLGLRLIYFSYDVKMKEKGDIPEGYSVSREKKERFSLILESASTNQTSMYLCASSGGQAYTDTQYFGPGTRLTVL.

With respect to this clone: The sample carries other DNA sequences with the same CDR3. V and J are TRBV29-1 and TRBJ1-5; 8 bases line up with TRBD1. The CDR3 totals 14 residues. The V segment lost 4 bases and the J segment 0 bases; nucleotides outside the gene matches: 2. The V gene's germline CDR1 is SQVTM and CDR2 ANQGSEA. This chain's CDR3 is CSVGTGYSNQPQHF. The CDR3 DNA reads TGCAGCGTTGGGACAGGGTATAGCAATCAGCCCCAGCATTTT.

The CDR3 DNA follows: TGTGCCAGCTCACCACCGGGGTCTATTGAAGCTTTCTTT. Protein sequence: CASSPPGSIEAFF. The chain employs TRBV18 and TRBJ1-1; D is unclear. The CDR3 totals 13 residues. V was trimmed by 0 bases and J by 7 bases, leaving 9 bases between them. Germline V CDR1 and CDR2: KGHSH, LQKENI.

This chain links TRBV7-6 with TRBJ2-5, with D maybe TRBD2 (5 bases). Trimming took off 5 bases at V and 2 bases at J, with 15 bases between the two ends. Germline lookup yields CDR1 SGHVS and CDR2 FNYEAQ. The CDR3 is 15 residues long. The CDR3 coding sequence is TGTGCCAGCAGCCCTCTGGCAGGACTTCAAGAGACCCAGTACTTC. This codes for CASSPLAGLQETQYF.

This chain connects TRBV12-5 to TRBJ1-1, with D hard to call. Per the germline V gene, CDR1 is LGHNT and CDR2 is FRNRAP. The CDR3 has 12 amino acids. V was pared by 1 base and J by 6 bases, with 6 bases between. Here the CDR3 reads CASGLEGAEAFF. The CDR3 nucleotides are TGTGCTAGTGGTTTGGAAGGCGCTGAAGCTTTCTTT.

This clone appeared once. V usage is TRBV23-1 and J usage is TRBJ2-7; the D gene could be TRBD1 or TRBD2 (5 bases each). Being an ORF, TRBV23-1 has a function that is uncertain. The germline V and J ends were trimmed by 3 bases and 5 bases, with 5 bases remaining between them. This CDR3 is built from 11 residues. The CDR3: CASSQGDEQYF. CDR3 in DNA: TGCGCCAGCAGTCAGGGGGACGAGCAGTACTTC.

This CDR3 is CASSTGENTEAFF. As DNA, the CDR3 is TGTGCCAGCAGCACAGGGGAGAACACTGAAGCTTTCTTT. The chain has TRBV9 and TRBJ1-1, with 7 bases that match TRBD1. This CDR3 is built from 13 residues. Germline loops: CDR1 SGDLS, CDR2 YYNGEE. J lost 1 base, V lost 4 bases, and 1 base had no gene match.

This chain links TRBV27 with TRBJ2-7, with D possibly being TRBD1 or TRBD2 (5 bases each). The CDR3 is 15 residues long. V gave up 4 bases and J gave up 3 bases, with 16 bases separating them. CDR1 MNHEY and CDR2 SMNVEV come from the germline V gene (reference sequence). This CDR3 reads CASSYGPGPLYEQYF. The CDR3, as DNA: TGTGCCAGCAGTTACGGGCCGGGACCCCTCTACGAGCAGTACTTC.

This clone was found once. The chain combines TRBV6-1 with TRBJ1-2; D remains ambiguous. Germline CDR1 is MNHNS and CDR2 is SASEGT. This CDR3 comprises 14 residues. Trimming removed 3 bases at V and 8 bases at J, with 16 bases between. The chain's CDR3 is CASSEGSWQEGYTF. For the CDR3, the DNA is TGTGCCAGCAGTGAGGGCTCCTGGCAGGAGGGCTACACCTTC.

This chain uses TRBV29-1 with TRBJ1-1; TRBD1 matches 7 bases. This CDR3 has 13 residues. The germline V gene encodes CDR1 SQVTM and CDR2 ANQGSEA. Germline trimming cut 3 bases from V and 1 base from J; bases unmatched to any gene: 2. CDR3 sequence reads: CSVEGDRNTEAFF. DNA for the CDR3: TGCAGCGTTGAGGGGGACAGGAACACTGAAGCTTTCTTT.

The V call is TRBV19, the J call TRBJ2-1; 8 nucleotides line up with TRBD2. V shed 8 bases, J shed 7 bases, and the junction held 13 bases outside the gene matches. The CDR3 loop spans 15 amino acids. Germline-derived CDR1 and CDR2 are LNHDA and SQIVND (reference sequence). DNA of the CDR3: TGTGCCAGTGCTTCCCCGGGAGGGCCCTCGAATGAGCAGTTCTTC. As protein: CASASPGGPSNEQFF. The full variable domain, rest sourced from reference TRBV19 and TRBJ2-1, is DGGITQSPKYLFRKEGQNVTLSCEQNLNHDAMYWYRQDPGQGLRLIYYSQIVNDFQKGDIAEGYSVSREKKESFPLTVTSAQKNPTAFYLCASASPGGPSNEQFFGPGTRLTVL.

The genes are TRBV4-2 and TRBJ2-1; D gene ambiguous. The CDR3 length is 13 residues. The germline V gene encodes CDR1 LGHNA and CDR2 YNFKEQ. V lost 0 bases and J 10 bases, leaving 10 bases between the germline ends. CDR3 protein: CASSQDPPDEQFF. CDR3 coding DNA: TGTGCCAGCAGCCAAGATCCGCCCGACGAGCAGTTCTTC.

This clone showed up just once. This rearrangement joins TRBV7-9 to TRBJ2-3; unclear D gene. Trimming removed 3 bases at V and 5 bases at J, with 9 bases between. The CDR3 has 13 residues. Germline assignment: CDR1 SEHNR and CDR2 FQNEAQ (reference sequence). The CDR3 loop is CASSFGSGDTQYF. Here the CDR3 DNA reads TGTGCCAGCAGCTTTGGTTCGGGAGATACGCAGTATTTT.